Listed below are T cell receptor beta chains from one sample, sequenced in a study of identifying expanded T cells in peripheral blood. Produced via immunoSEQ multiplex PCR; TCRdb's table is partial and in-frame only. The top ten hold approximately 8% of the sample, which has about 130,000 clones, roughly 90% seen once. The specimen was blood. The receptors come from a person aged 18 to 70 in good health. CDR3s include the opening cysteine and the closing phenylalanine or tryptophan. The D gene is left open where the match is weak. Clone size is not always given. Where it is, it says once, few, many or a class for expanded clones.

d_gene | j_gene | len | v_gene | abundance | CDR3aa | CDR3nt
. | TRBJ2-3 | 15 | TRBV7-3 | . | CASTRLERSTDTQYF | TGTGCCAGCACCAGACTCGAGCGGAGCACAGATACGCAGTATTTT
TRBD1 | TRBJ2-5 | 16 | TRBV23-1 | . | CASSRSSGQGTETQYF | TGCGCCAGCAGCCGATCTTCCGGACAGGGAACAGAGACCCAGTACTTC
TRBD1 | TRBJ1-1 | 13 | TRBV6-1 | . | CASRNRGDTEAFF | TGTGCCAGCAGAAACAGGGGTGACACTGAAGCTTTCTTT
. | TRBJ2-2 | 15 | TRBV28 | . | CASSLRPGNTGELFF | TGTGCCAGCAGTTTACGCCCGGGGAACACCGGGGAGCTGTTTTTT
. | TRBJ2-1 | 14 | TRBV28 | . | CASPGPGDYNEQFF | TGTGCCAGCCCAGGGCCGGGGGACTACAATGAGCAGTTCTTC
. | TRBJ2-7 | 14 | TRBV6-6 | . | CASSYASGSYEQYF | TGTGCCAGCAGTTACGCGAGCGGATCCTACGAGCAGTACTTC
. | TRBJ2-3 | 15 | TRBV5-1 | once | CASSFGSTSTDTQYF | TGCGCCAGCAGCTTTGGCAGTACTAGCACAGATACGCAGTATTTT
TRBD2 | TRBJ2-7 | 14 | TRBV7-9 | . | CASSLRGRDGEQYF | TGTGCCAGCAGCTTACGTGGGAGGGATGGCGAGCAGTACTTC
. | TRBJ2-2 | 12 | TRBV11-3 | . | CASSLHLGELFF | TGTGCCAGCAGCTTACATCTCGGGGAGCTGTTTTTT
. | TRBJ1-6 | 14 | TRBV7-8 | . | CASSLSSYNSPLHF | TGTGCCAGCAGCTTATCGTCCTATAATTCACCCCTCCACTTT
TRBD1 | TRBJ1-1 | 17 | TRBV7-6 | once | CASSPGGNWGSDTEAFF | TGTGCCAGCAGCCCAGGGGGAAATTGGGGGAGTGACACTGAAGCTTTCTTT
. | TRBJ2-7 | 15 | TRBV5-1 | . | CASSLAVGRGDEQYF | TGCGCCAGCAGCTTGGCCGTGGGCAGGGGTGACGAGCAGTACTTC
. | TRBJ1-4 | 14 | TRBV5-1 | . | CASSSGTVNEKLFF | TGCGCCAGCAGCTCCGGGACGGTTAATGAAAAACTGTTTTTT
TRBD1 | TRBJ1-2 | 14 | TRBV14 | . | CASSPMDRGDGYTF | TGTGCCAGCAGCCCGATGGACAGGGGCGATGGCTACACCTTC
. | TRBJ1-1 | 15 | TRBV18 | . | CASSPRRVGNTEAFF | TGTGCCAGCTCACCACGAAGGGTAGGGAACACTGAAGCTTTCTTT
. | TRBJ1-5 | 14 | TRBV7-9 | . | CASSVQGAGQPQHF | TGTGCCAGCAGCGTACAGGGAGCGGGACAGCCCCAGCATTTT
TRBD1 | TRBJ1-2 | 16 | TRBV14 | . | CASSRERQGIVYGYTF | TGTGCCAGCAGCCGAGAGCGACAGGGGATAGTCTATGGCTACACCTTC
. | TRBJ1-1 | 17 | TRBV19 | medium-sized | CASKTGGPLGTNTEAFF | TGTGCCAGTAAAACGGGGGGGCCCCTAGGAACTAACACTGAAGCTTTCTTT
. | TRBJ2-3 | 14 | TRBV9 | . | CASSSVGLTDTQYF | TGTGCCAGCAGCTCCGTGGGACTTACAGATACGCAGTATTTT
. | TRBJ2-2 | 15 | TRBV19 | . | CASSIDREWAGELFF | TGTGCCAGTAGTATAGACAGGGAATGGGCCGGGGAGCTGTTTTTT
. | TRBJ2-7 | 13 | TRBV2 | . | CASRQGLSYEQYF | TGTGCCAGCAGGCAGGGACTCTCCTACGAGCAGTACTTC
. | TRBJ2-1 | 13 | TRBV28 | . | CASSFPSEREQFF | TGTGCCAGCAGTTTCCCCAGCGAACGGGAGCAGTTCTTC
. | TRBJ2-5 | 14 | TRBV5-6 | once | CASSGGSTQETQYF | TGTGCCAGCAGCGGAGGGAGCACCCAAGAGACCCAGTACTTC
. | TRBJ1-5 | 13 | TRBV7-2 | . | CASSSQRNQPQHF | TGTGCCAGCAGCTCTCAGAGGAATCAGCCCCAGCATTTT
. | TRBJ2-1 | 12 | TRBV6-5 | . | CASSTRTREQFF | TGTGCCAGCAGCACAAGGACGCGTGAGCAGTTCTTC
. | TRBJ1-6 | 16 | TRBV2 | . | CASNELPGPVGSPLHF | TGTGCCAGCAATGAACTACCGGGGCCAGTCGGTTCACCCCTCCACTTT
TRBD1 | TRBJ2-5 | 16 | TRBV19 | . | CASSSPRDSLQETQYF | TGTGCCAGTAGTAGCCCCCGGGACAGTTTACAAGAGACCCAGTACTTC
. | TRBJ2-7 | 14 | TRBV6-5 | . | CASRYGGPSYEQYF | TGTGCCAGCAGGTACGGGGGCCCTTCCTACGAGCAGTACTTC
. | TRBJ1-3 | 16 | TRBV27 | . | CASSLRPGGAGNTIYF | TGTGCCAGCAGTTTACGTCCGGGAGGTGCGGGAAACACCATATATTTT
. | TRBJ2-7 | 13 | TRBV2 | few | CASSEEGRNEQYF | TGTGCCAGCAGTGAGGAGGGTCGGAACGAGCAGTACTTC
TRBD2 | TRBJ2-1 | 15 | TRBV7-3 | . | CASSERLAGYNEQFF | TGTGCCAGCAGCGAAAGACTAGCGGGCTACAATGAGCAGTTCTTC
. | TRBJ2-5 | 16 | TRBV19 | . | CASSKLAGDRKETQYF | TGTGCCAGTAGTAAGTTGGCAGGGGATCGGAAAGAGACCCAGTACTTC
. | TRBJ1-2 | 17 | TRBV18 | . | CASSPYLQDPRNYGYTF | TGTGCCAGCTCACCCTACCTACAGGATCCTCGAAACTATGGCTACACCTTC
TRBD2 | TRBJ2-1 | 15 | TRBV27 | . | CASSFILREYNEQFF | TGTGCCAGCAGTTTTATTTTGCGGGAGTACAATGAGCAGTTCTTC
. | TRBJ1-6 | 15 | TRBV4-3 | few | CASSLSGAEGSPLHF | TGCGCCAGCAGCCTCTCCGGGGCAGAGGGTTCACCCCTCCACTTT
. | TRBJ1-2 | 12 | TRBV2 | . | CASRQGSYGYTF | TGTGCCAGCCGCCAGGGGAGCTATGGCTACACCTTC
. | TRBJ2-2 | 16 | TRBV25-1 | . | CASSESDGSNTGELFF | TGTGCCAGCAGTGAATCGGACGGATCGAACACCGGGGAGCTGTTTTTT
TRBD2 | TRBJ2-1 | 17 | TRBV6-1 | . | CASSELSGLADDNEQFF | TGTGCCAGCAGTGAATTATCGGGACTAGCGGACGACAATGAGCAGTTCTTC
. | TRBJ2-2 | 17 | TRBV5-1 | . | CASLKTETGTNTGELFF | TGCGCCAGCCTAAAAACCGAGACAGGAACGAACACCGGGGAGCTGTTTTTT
. | TRBJ1-2 | 14 | TRBV7-9 | . | CASSSDKADLGYTF | TGTGCCAGCAGTTCCGACAAGGCGGACTTGGGCTACACCTTC
. | TRBJ1-3 | 15 | TRBV6-1 | . | CASSLDTSSGNTIYF | TGTGCCAGCAGTCTCGACACTAGCTCTGGAAACACCATATATTTT
. | TRBJ2-7 | 17 | TRBV5-1 | . | CASSLAHDITSSYEQYF | TGCGCCAGCAGCTTGGCTCATGACATTACGTCCTCCTACGAGCAGTACTTC
TRBD1 | TRBJ1-4 | 14 | TRBV6-5 | . | CASSYGQGGEKLFF | TGTGCCAGCAGTTACGGACAGGGTGGTGAAAAACTGTTTTTT
TRBD2 | TRBJ2-5 | 15 | TRBV5-1 | . | CASSLILAGEATQYF | TGCGCCAGCAGCTTAATACTAGCGGGAGAGGCGACCCAGTACTTC
. | TRBJ2-2 | 14 | TRBV6-4 | . | CASSDTGKSGELFF | TGTGCCAGCAGTGACACCGGAAAATCCGGGGAGCTGTTTTTT